These T cell receptor beta chains were read from a single sample in a study of cytomegalovirus exposure and HLA in healthy donors. Using immunoSEQ multiplex PCR, the repertoire was profiled, and TCRdb retains in-frame clones only, with some absent. The sample holds a few hundred thousand clones; about 66% are singletons and the top ten take 2% to 2.5%. Sequencing was carried out using PBMCs. Receptors originate from a female donor in good health and CMV-seronegative. Both conserved end residues are part of each CDR3. A D gene is named only where the DNA matches it firmly. Size is stated for part of the rows, as once, few or many counts, or as a class when the clone is expanded.

clone size: -; J gene: TRBJ2-7; D gene: TRBD1; V gene: TRBV28; CDR3 protein: CASSSTGQGAHEQYF; CDR3 DNA: TGTGCCAGCAGTTCTACGGGACAGGGGGCCCACGAGCAGTACTTC
clone size: -; J gene: TRBJ2-7; D gene: TRBD2; V gene: TRBV28; CDR3 protein: CASSTLAGGTYEQYF; CDR3 DNA: TGTGCCAGCAGTACCCTAGCGGGAGGGACCTACGAGCAGTACTTC
clone size: -; J gene: TRBJ2-7; D gene: TRBD1; V gene: TRBV30; CDR3 protein: CAWSKGQGPYEQYF; CDR3 DNA: TGTGCCTGGAGCAAGGGACAGGGTCCATACGAGCAGTACTTC
clone size: once; J gene: TRBJ2-3; D gene: TRBD1; V gene: TRBV11-2; CDR3 protein: CASSSPDRGLDTQYF; CDR3 DNA: TGTGCCAGCAGCTCTCCGGACAGGGGGCTGGATACGCAGTATTTT
clone size: -; J gene: TRBJ2-3; D gene: -; V gene: TRBV5-6; CDR3 protein: CASSITQGSSTDTQYF; CDR3 DNA: TGTGCCAGCAGCATCACCCAGGGTAGTTCCACAGATACGCAGTATTTT
clone size: -; J gene: TRBJ2-3; D gene: -; V gene: TRBV27; CDR3 protein: CASSLGPASGTQYF; CDR3 DNA: TGTGCCAGCAGTTTAGGTCCCGCCTCGGGTACGCAGTATTTT
clone size: -; J gene: TRBJ2-5; D gene: TRBD2; V gene: TRBV7-9; CDR3 protein: CASSPGTSIAETQYF; CDR3 DNA: TGTGCCAGCAGCCCCGGGACTAGCATAGCGGAGACCCAGTACTTC
clone size: once; J gene: TRBJ2-7; D gene: -; V gene: TRBV10-1; CDR3 protein: CASSDGGKAYEQYF; CDR3 DNA: TGCGCCAGCAGTGATGGAGGGAAGGCGTACGAGCAGTACTTC
clone size: -; J gene: TRBJ1-5; D gene: TRBD1; V gene: TRBV16; CDR3 protein: CASSQYPGTDTSQPQHF; CDR3 DNA: TGTGCCAGCAGCCAATACCCCGGGACAGACACCAGTCAGCCCCAGCATTTT
clone size: -; J gene: TRBJ2-1; D gene: TRBD1; V gene: TRBV19; CDR3 protein: CASKGQVGIGEQFF; CDR3 DNA: TGTGCCAGCAAAGGACAGGTAGGAATCGGTGAGCAGTTCTTC
clone size: few; J gene: TRBJ1-5; D gene: -; V gene: TRBV19; CDR3 protein: CARKQKVPQHF; CDR3 DNA: TGTGCCAGGAAGCAAAAAGTGCCCCAGCATTTT
clone size: -; J gene: TRBJ2-5; D gene: TRBD1; V gene: TRBV18; CDR3 protein: CASSPILGTGVKETQYF; CDR3 DNA: TGTGCCAGCTCACCTATCCTCGGGACAGGGGTCAAGGAGACCCAGTACTTC
clone size: -; J gene: TRBJ1-5; D gene: -; V gene: TRBV16; CDR3 protein: CASSQSRMGGDSNQPQHF; CDR3 DNA: TGTGCCAGCAGCCAATCTCGGATGGGAGGAGATAGCAATCAGCCCCAGCATTTT
clone size: -; J gene: TRBJ2-7; D gene: -; V gene: TRBV12-2; CDR3 protein: CASRSPRTSGSYEQYF; CDR3 DNA: TGTGCAAGTCGCTCCCCCAGGACTAGCGGGAGTTACGAGCAGTACTTC
clone size: -; J gene: TRBJ2-7; D gene: TRBD1; V gene: TRBV29-1; CDR3 protein: CSVVGLGQGNEQYF; CDR3 DNA: TGCAGCGTTGTGGGACTTGGACAGGGGAACGAGCAGTACTTC
clone size: few; J gene: TRBJ2-7; D gene: -; V gene: TRBV7-9; CDR3 protein: CASSPYSSYEQYF; CDR3 DNA: TGTGCCAGCAGCCCCTACAGCTCCTACGAGCAGTACTTC
clone size: -; J gene: TRBJ1-3; D gene: -; V gene: TRBV5-6; CDR3 protein: CASSSAVLPSMTGNTIYF; CDR3 DNA: TGTGCCAGCAGCTCCGCGGTACTGCCGTCGATGACTGGAAACACCATATATTTT
clone size: -; J gene: TRBJ1-1; D gene: -; V gene: TRBV5-1; CDR3 protein: CASSLQGRETEAFF; CDR3 DNA: TGCGCCAGCAGCTTGCAGGGGCGGGAGACTGAAGCTTTCTTT
clone size: -; J gene: TRBJ2-3; D gene: TRBD2; V gene: TRBV13; CDR3 protein: CASSLSGRASDTQYF; CDR3 DNA: TGTGCCAGCAGTCTGAGCGGGAGGGCCTCAGATACGCAGTATTTT
clone size: -; J gene: TRBJ2-2; D gene: TRBD1; V gene: TRBV5-5; CDR3 protein: CASSPTGGRNTGELFF; CDR3 DNA: TGTGCCAGCAGCCCTACAGGGGGCCGGAACACCGGGGAGCTGTTTTTT
clone size: once; J gene: TRBJ2-5; D gene: -; V gene: TRBV30; CDR3 protein: CAWSVKGRGETQYF; CDR3 DNA: TGTGCCTGGAGTGTAAAGGGCCGGGGGGAGACCCAGTACTTC
clone size: -; J gene: TRBJ2-2; D gene: -; V gene: TRBV27; CDR3 protein: CASSFIGSSTGELFF; CDR3 DNA: TGTGCCAGCAGTTTTATCGGGAGTAGCACCGGGGAGCTGTTTTTT
clone size: few; J gene: TRBJ2-2; D gene: TRBD2; V gene: TRBV6-1; CDR3 protein: CASSALAGNTGELFF; CDR3 DNA: TGTGCCAGCAGTGCCCTAGCGGGGAACACCGGGGAGCTGTTTTTT
clone size: -; J gene: TRBJ2-7; D gene: TRBD2; V gene: TRBV11-3; CDR3 protein: CASSRGLAGVYEQYF; CDR3 DNA: TGTGCCAGCAGCCGGGGACTAGCGGGGGTCTACGAGCAGTACTTC
clone size: few; J gene: TRBJ2-1; D gene: -; V gene: TRBV9; CDR3 protein: CASSVATGKREQFF; CDR3 DNA: TGTGCCAGCAGCGTAGCTACAGGGAAGCGTGAGCAGTTCTTC
clone size: -; J gene: TRBJ2-5; D gene: -; V gene: TRBV5-1; CDR3 protein: CASSFTPGLRETQYF; CDR3 DNA: TGCGCCAGCAGCTTTACCCCGGGACTCAGGGAGACCCAGTACTTC
clone size: -; J gene: TRBJ2-3; D gene: TRBD2; V gene: TRBV29-1; CDR3 protein: CSVGAGSRDTQYF; CDR3 DNA: TGCAGCGTTGGAGCGGGATCGCGAGATACGCAGTATTTT